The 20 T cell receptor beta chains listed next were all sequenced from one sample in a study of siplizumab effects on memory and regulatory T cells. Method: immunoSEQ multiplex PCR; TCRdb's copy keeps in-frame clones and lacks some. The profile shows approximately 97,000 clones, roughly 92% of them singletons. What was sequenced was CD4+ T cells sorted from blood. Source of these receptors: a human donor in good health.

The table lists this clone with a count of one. The CDR3 DNA is TGTGCCAGCAGGCCGGGACACCAGAATGAAAAACTGTTTTTT. It yields the protein CASRPGHQNEKLFF. The genes are TRBV6-6 and TRBJ1-4; possible D gene TRBD1, 6 bases. The CDR3 has 14 amino acids. Trimming pared 6 bases from V and 5 bases from J, leaving 13 bases between. The germline V gene has CDR1 MNHNY and CDR2 SVGAGI (reference sequence).

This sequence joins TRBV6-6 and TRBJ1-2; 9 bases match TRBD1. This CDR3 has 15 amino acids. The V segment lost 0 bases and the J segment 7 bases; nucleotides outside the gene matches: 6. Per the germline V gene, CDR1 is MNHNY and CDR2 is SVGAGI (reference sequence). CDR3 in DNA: TGTGCCAGCAGTTACTCAAACAGGGGGCTTTCTGGCTACACCTTC. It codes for CASSYSNRGLSGYTF.

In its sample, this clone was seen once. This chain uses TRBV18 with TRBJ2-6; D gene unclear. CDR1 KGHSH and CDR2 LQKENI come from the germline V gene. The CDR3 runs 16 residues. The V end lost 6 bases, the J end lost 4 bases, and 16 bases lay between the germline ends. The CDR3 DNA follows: TGTGCCAGCTCCGAAAAGGGCCAACCAGGGGCCAACGTCCTGACTTTC. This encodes CASSEKGQPGANVLTF.

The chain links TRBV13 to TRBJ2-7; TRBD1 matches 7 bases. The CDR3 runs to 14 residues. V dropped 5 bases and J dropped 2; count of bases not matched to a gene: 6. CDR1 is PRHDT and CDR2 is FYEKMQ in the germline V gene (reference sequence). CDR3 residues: CASSPRGNPYEQYF. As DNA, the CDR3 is TGTGCCAGCAGCCCCAGGGGGAACCCCTACGAGCAGTACTTC. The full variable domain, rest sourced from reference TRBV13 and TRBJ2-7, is AAGVIQSPRHLIKEKRETATLKCYPIPRHDTVYWYQQGPGQDPQFLISFYEKMQSDKGSIPDRFSAQQFSDYHSELNMSSLELGDSALYFCASSPRGNPYEQYFGPGTRLTVT.

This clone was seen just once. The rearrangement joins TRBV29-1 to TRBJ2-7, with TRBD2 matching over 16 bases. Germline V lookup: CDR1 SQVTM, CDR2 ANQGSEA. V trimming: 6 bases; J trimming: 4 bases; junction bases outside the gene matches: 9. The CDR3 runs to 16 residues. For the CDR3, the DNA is TGCAGCGTCCAAGGGACTAGCGGGAGGGTCTCTTACGAGCAGTACTTC. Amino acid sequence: CSVQGTSGRVSYEQYF.

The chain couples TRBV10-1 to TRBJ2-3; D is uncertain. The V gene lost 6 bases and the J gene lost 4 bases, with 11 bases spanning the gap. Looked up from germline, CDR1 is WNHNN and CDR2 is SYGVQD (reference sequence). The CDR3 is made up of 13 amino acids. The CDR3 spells CASSRSLPDTQYF. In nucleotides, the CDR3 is TGCGCCAGCAGCCGATCCCTGCCAGATACGCAGTATTTT.

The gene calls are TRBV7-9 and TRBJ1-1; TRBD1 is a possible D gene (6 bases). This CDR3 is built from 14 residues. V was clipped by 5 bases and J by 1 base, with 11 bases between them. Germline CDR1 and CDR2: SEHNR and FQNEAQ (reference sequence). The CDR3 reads CASSLTGRNTEAFF. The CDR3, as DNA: TGTGCCAGCAGCCTTACAGGGAGGAACACTGAAGCTTTCTTT.

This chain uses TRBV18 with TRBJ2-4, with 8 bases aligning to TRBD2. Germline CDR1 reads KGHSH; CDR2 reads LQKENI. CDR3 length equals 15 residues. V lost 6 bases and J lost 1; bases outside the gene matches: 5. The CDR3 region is CASSRGGGAKNIQYF. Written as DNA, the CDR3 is TGTGCCAGCTCCCGAGGCGGGGGGGCCAAAAACATTCAGTACTTC.

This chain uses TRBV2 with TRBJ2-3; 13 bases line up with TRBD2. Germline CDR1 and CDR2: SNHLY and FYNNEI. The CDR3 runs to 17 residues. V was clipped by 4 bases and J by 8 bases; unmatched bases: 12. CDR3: CASSASILAGGFATQYF. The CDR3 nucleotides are TGTGCCAGCAGTGCGTCCATACTAGCGGGGGGGTTCGCTACGCAGTATTTT.

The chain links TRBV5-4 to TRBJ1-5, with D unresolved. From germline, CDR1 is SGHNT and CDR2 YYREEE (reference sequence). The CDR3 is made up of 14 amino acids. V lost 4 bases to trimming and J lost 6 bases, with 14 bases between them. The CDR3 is CASSIAGDAQPQHF. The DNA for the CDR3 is TGTGCCAGCAGCATCGCGGGCGATGCTCAGCCCCAGCATTTT.

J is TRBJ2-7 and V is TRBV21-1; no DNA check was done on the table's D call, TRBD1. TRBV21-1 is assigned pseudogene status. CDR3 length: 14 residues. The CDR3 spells CASSAPGQDYEQYF. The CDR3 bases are TGTGCCAGCAGCGCCCCGGGACAGGACTACGAGCAGTACTTC.

The CDR3 sequence: CASSRLRVSPANYGYTF. CDR3 DNA: TGTGCCAGCAGCCGCCTTCGTGTCAGCCCAGCTAACTATGGCTACACCTTC. The V and J genes are TRBV7-8 and TRBJ1-2; D not certain. Trimming shortened V by 5 bases and J by 0 bases, and 19 bases separated the two germline ends. The CDR3 consists of 17 residues. The V gene's germline CDR1 is SGHVS and CDR2 FQNEAQ.

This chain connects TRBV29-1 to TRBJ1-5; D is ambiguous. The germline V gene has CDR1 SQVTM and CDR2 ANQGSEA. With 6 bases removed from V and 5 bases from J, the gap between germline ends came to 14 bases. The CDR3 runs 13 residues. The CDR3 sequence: CSVGQRRDQPQHF. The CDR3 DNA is TGCAGCGTCGGCCAAAGGAGGGATCAGCCCCAGCATTTT.

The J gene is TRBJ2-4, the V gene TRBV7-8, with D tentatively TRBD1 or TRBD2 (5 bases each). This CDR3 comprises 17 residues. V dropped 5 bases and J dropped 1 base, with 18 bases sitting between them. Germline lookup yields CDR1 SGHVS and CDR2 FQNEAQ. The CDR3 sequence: CASSLGRTPSAKNIQYF. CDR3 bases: TGTGCCAGCAGCCTGGGACGGACCCCCTCGGCCAAAAACATTCAGTACTTC.

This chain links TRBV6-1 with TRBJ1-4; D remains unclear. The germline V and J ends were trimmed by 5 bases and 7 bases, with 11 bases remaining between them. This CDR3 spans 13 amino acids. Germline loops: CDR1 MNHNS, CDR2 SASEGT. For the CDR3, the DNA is TGTGCCAGCAGTCCGATATGGCGTGAAAAACTGTTTTTT. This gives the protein CASSPIWREKLFF.

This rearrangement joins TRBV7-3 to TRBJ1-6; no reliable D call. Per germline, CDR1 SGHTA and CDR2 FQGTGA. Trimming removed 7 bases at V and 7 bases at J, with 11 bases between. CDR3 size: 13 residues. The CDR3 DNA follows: TGTGCCAGCAAGGGCAGGAAAAATTCACCCCTCCACTTT. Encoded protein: CASKGRKNSPLHF.

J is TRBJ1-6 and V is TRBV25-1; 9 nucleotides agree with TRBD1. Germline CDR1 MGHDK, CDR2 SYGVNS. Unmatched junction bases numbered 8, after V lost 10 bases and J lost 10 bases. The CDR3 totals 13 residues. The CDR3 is CATRQGEGSPLHF. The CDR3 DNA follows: TGTGCCACCAGACAGGGGGAGGGATCACCCCTCCACTTT.

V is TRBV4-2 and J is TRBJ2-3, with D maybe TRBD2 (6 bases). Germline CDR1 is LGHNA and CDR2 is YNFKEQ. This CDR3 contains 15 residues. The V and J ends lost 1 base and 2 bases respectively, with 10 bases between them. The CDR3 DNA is TGTGCCAGCAGCCAAGGGGACTCGTACACAGATACGCAGTATTTT. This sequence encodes CASSQGDSYTDTQYF.

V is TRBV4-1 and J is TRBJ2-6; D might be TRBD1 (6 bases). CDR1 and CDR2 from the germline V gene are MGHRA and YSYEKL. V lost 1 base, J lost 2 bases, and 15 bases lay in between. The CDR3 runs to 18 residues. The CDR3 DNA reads TGCGCCAGCAGCCAAGCAGGGGAACTTTGGGCTGGGGCCAACGTCCTGACTTTC. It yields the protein CASSQAGELWAGANVLTF.

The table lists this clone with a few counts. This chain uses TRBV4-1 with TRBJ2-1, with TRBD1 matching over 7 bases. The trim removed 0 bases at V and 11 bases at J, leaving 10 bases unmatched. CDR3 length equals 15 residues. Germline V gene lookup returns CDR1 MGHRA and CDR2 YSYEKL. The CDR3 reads CASSQDIIRGLKQFF. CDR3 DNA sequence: TGCGCCAGCAGCCAAGATATAATAAGGGGGCTTAAGCAGTTCTTC.